These T cell receptor beta chains were read from a single sample in a study of shared T cell receptors in the human thymus. The assay was immunoSEQ multiplex PCR, and TCRdb's table has in-frame clones only and misses some. The data contain hundreds of thousands of clones, 87% of them singletons. These data were likewise used in another study, on human thymus T cells.

Sequencing was performed on thymocytes. All receptors come from a boy under two years old with a congenital heart defect. CDR3s include the opening cysteine and the closing phenylalanine or tryptophan. The D gene is left open where the match is weak. The size entry is marked missing in some rows and otherwise reads once, few, many or a size class.

CDR3nt	CDR3aa	d_gene	j_gene	v_gene	abundance	len
TGTGCCAGCAGTTCGGGACAGGCCTATCACTATGGCTACACCTTC	CASSSGQAYHYGYTF	TRBD1	TRBJ1-2	TRBV27	once	15
TGTGCCAGCAGTTTATTGCTAAACTCCTACAATGAGCAGTTCTTC	CASSLLLNSYNEQFF	-	TRBJ2-1	TRBV28	-	15
TGTGCCAGCAGCAAAGGGGAAGTGAGCACCGGGGAGCTGTTTTTT	CASSKGEVSTGELFF	-	TRBJ2-2	TRBV6-1	-	15
TGTGCCAGCAATAGTAGGGTAGCGGGAGACCTCTACAATGAGCAGTTCTTC	CASNSRVAGDLYNEQFF	TRBD2	TRBJ2-1	TRBV28	-	17
TGTGCCAGCAGCACAACCCCCGGACAGGTGATGAACACTGAAGCTTTCTTT	CASSTTPGQVMNTEAFF	TRBD1	TRBJ1-1	TRBV7-9	-	17
TGCGCCAGCAGCCAAGATAGAACTAGCGGGAAAACCTACGAGCAGTACTTC	CASSQDRTSGKTYEQYF	TRBD2	TRBJ2-7	TRBV4-3	-	17
TGTGCCAGCAGTTACGGGACAGGGAATTCACCCCTCCACTTT	CASSYGTGNSPLHF	TRBD1	TRBJ1-6	TRBV6-5	-	14
TGCGCCAGCAGCCAAGAGCACAGAGCCAAAAACATTCAGTACTTC	CASSQEHRAKNIQYF	-	TRBJ2-4	TRBV4-3	once	15
TGCGCCAGCAGCCAAGATTCTCCCTTCGGGGAGCTGTTTTTT	CASSQDSPFGELFF	-	TRBJ2-2	TRBV4-1	-	14
TGTGCCAGCAGTTTAGAGTATGGGACAGCGGAGTGCCCCCAGCATTTT	CASSLEYGTAECPQHF	TRBD1	TRBJ1-5	TRBV28	few	16
TGTGCCAGCAGCTTGCCGGGATTTGTAAAAGAGACCCAGTACTTC	CASSLPGFVKETQYF	-	TRBJ2-5	TRBV5-6	-	15
TGTGCCAGCAGTTTTCTCGTCGGAGATACGCAGTATTTT	CASSFLVGDTQYF	-	TRBJ2-3	TRBV28	-	13
TGTGCCAGCAGCTCCCCGCCTAGACTGACAGGAATTTATGGCTACACCTTC	CASSSPPRLTGIYGYTF	-	TRBJ1-2	TRBV7-9	-	17
TGTGCCAGCAGCCGAATATTGAGGGAGGGAGATACGCAGTATTTT	CASSRILREGDTQYF	TRBD2	TRBJ2-3	TRBV6-5	few	15
TGTGCCAGCAGCTTGGTTCCGTCGGGGATGATCAACACTGAAGCTTTCTTT	CASSLVPSGMINTEAFF	-	TRBJ1-1	TRBV5-5	once	17
TGCAGCGTACGGACAGGGCCAGGACAGCCCCAGCATTTT	CSVRTGPGQPQHF	TRBD1	TRBJ1-5	TRBV29-1	-	13
TGCAGCGTGGCCGGACGGGGAACATCCTACGAGCAGTACTTC	CSVAGRGTSYEQYF	-	TRBJ2-7	TRBV29-1	-	14
TGCGCCAGCAGCCAAGACTCACAGGGTGGTACCTACGAGCAGTACTTC	CASSQDSQGGTYEQYF	-	TRBJ2-7	TRBV4-3	few	16
TGTGCCAGCACCAACTATAGAATCGGGTTGGCTAATGAAAAACTGTTTTTT	CASTNYRIGLANEKLFF	-	TRBJ1-4	TRBV5-5	-	17
TGTGCCAGCAGCTTGGTGTTGGGGGGGAGCCTGTGGACCGGGGAGCTGTTTTTT	CASSLVLGGSLWTGELFF	TRBD2	TRBJ2-2	TRBV5-4	-	18
TGTGCCAGCAGTCGGGACGACAGGTACTCCTACGAGCAGTACTTC	CASSRDDRYSYEQYF	-	TRBJ2-7	TRBV6-5	-	15
TGTGCCAGCAGTGAGAGACAGGGCGGCGAGACCCAGTACTTC	CASSERQGGETQYF	TRBD1	TRBJ2-5	TRBV25-1	-	14
TGTGCCAGCAGTTTACGCGGGGGAGGCGAATTGAACACTGAAGCTTTCTTT	CASSLRGGGELNTEAFF	-	TRBJ1-1	TRBV27	-	17
TGCGCCAGCAGCCAAGAATGGGACAGGGGGCTCTACGAGCAGTACTTC	CASSQEWDRGLYEQYF	TRBD1	TRBJ2-7	TRBV4-3	-	16
TGTGCCAGCAGTTTCCCCCTCGGGAAGCGGGCCCCCTCCTACGAGCAGTACTTC	CASSFPLGKRAPSYEQYF	-	TRBJ2-7	TRBV28	-	18
TGTGCCAGCAGCTTACAGGGCAGGGACAATGAGCAGTTCTTC	CASSLQGRDNEQFF	-	TRBJ2-1	TRBV7-9	once	14